The 19 T cell receptor beta chains below were found in one sample sequenced in a study of human thymus T cells. Sequencing used immunoSEQ multiplex PCR; TCRdb keeps in-frame clones, though not all of them. The data hold about 130,000 clones, with approximately 96% observed a single time. Corrective heart surgery yielded the resections from which the thymus tissue came. Specimen: thymus tissue. These receptors all stem from a boy under two years old with a congenital heart defect but otherwise immunologically healthy.

The chain carries TRBV27 and TRBJ1-2; maybe TRBD1 (6 bases). This CDR3 has 12 amino acids. Trimming removed 2 bases from V and 8 bases from J, with 9 bases in between. The germline CDR1 and CDR2 sequences are MNHEY and SMNVEV (reference sequence). The CDR3 is CASSLRGIGYTF. The CDR3 DNA is TGTGCCAGCAGTTTAAGGGGGATAGGCTACACCTTC.

The gene calls are TRBV13 and TRBJ1-2, with 9 bases lining up with TRBD1. Germline CDR1 PRHDT, CDR2 FYEKMQ (reference sequence). J gave up 8 bases and V 4 bases, and 8 bases lay outside the gene matches. The CDR3 loop spans 14 amino acids. CDR3 in amino acids: CASSSLQGAWGYTF. The CDR3 DNA reads TGTGCCAGCAGCTCCCTACAGGGGGCTTGGGGCTACACCTTC.

This rearrangement joins TRBV19 to TRBJ2-3, with D unresolved. CDR1 and CDR2 from the germline V gene are LNHDA and SQIVND (reference sequence). Trimming removed 3 bases from V and 0 bases from J, with 13 bases in between. The CDR3 loop spans 16 amino acids. For the CDR3, the DNA is TGTGCCAGTAGTATCAACGGCGTTAGTAGCACAGATACGCAGTATTTT. Translating gives CASSINGVSSTDTQYF.

The chain carries TRBV14 and TRBJ2-1; 8 positions match TRBD2. Germline V gene lookup returns CDR1 SGHDN and CDR2 FVKESK. Trimming at V came to 1 base and at J to 4 bases, leaving 3 bases not matched to a gene. The CDR3 extends over 15 amino acids. CDR3 coding DNA: TGTGCCAGCAGCCAAGTTCGCGGGGGGTACAATGAGCAGTTCTTC. Protein: CASSQVRGGYNEQFF.

A single count supports this clone. This chain links TRBV4-1 with TRBJ1-2; no definite D call. Trimming shortened V by 1 base and J by 8 bases, and 14 bases separated the two germline ends. The CDR3 runs to 14 residues. Germline loops: CDR1 MGHRA, CDR2 YSYEKL. The CDR3 sequence: CASSQVAGTGGYTF. CDR3 coding DNA: TGCGCCAGCAGCCAAGTCGCGGGAACTGGAGGCTACACCTTC.

The chain employs TRBV4-1 and TRBJ2-5; 8 bases map to TRBD2. Germline V lookup: CDR1 MGHRA, CDR2 YSYEKL. CDR3 length equals 13 residues. Trimming took 1 base from V and 10 from J; bases not matched to a gene: 5. The CDR3 bases are TGCGCCAGCAGCCAAGTAGAGCGGGGGAGCCAGTACTTC. Amino acid sequence: CASSQVERGSQYF.

The genes are TRBV29-1 and TRBJ2-5, with a tentative D call TRBD2 (5 bases). The ends were cut back, 3 bases at V and 3 bases at J, with 11 bases in the middle. The CDR3 is made up of 13 amino acids. CDR1 and CDR2 (germline): SQVTM, ANQGSEA. The CDR3 protein is CSVEGWGEETQYF. As DNA, the CDR3 is TGCAGCGTTGAGGGTTGGGGAGAAGAGACCCAGTACTTC.

The rearrangement links TRBV28 to TRBJ2-5; 13 bases agree with TRBD2. Germline V gene lookup returns CDR1 MDHEN and CDR2 SYDVKM. The CDR3 is 15 residues long. V trimming: 5 bases; J trimming: 5 bases; junction bases outside the gene matches: 5. The CDR3 DNA follows: TGTGCCAGCAGTACTAGCGGGGGGGCCTGGGAGACCCAGTACTTC. Translated: CASSTSGGAWETQYF.

The count of this clone is one. The chain is built from TRBV28 and TRBJ1-2, with 7 bases fitting TRBD1. CDR3 length equals 17 residues. Looked up from germline, CDR1 is MDHEN and CDR2 is SYDVKM. Trimming at V came to 5 bases and at J to 5 bases, leaving 17 bases not matched to a gene. In DNA form, the CDR3 reads TGTGCCAGCAGTGACCAGGGGGGGCGTCAGGAATCTTATGGCTACACCTTC. It specifies CASSDQGGRQESYGYTF.

This clone showed up just once. The rearrangement uses TRBV12-5 and TRBJ1-1, with 7 bases lining up with TRBD1. The CDR3 length is 16 residues. V shed 0 bases and J 7 bases; nucleotides not matched to a gene: 11. In germline, CDR1 is LGHNT, CDR2 FRNRAP. This chain's CDR3 is CASGLVGTQGLGEAFF. CDR3 nucleotide sequence: TGTGCTAGTGGTTTGGTTGGAACACAGGGGTTGGGTGAAGCTTTCTTT.

This chain links TRBV5-6 with TRBJ2-7; 7 bases agree with TRBD2. This CDR3 region has 13 residues. Germline lookup yields CDR1 SGHDT and CDR2 YYEEEE. The junction had 4 bases not matched to a gene; V was cut back by 2 bases and J by 5 bases. For the CDR3, the DNA is TGTGCCAGCAGCTTTACGGGGAGGGACGAGCAGTACTTC. It is translated as CASSFTGRDEQYF.

The chain couples TRBV10-3 to TRBJ1-1; a possible D gene is TRBD1 (6 bases). The ends were cut back, 7 bases at V and 0 bases at J, with 21 bases in the middle. CDR1 and CDR2 from the germline V gene are ENHRY and SYGVKD. The length of the CDR3 is 17 residues. The CDR3 DNA is TGTGCCATCAAAGGTGTAGTGTCAGGGGATATGAACACTGAAGCTTTCTTT. It specifies CAIKGVVSGDMNTEAFF.

The CDR3 is CASSVDGYNSPLHF. CDR3 sequence (DNA): TGTGCCAGCAGCGTAGACGGATATAATTCACCCCTCCACTTT. V is TRBV9 and J is TRBJ1-6; D gene ambiguous. Germline lookup yields CDR1 SGDLS and CDR2 YYNGEE. The CDR3 totals 14 residues. V lost 0 bases, J lost 4 bases, and 5 bases lay in between.

The chain carries TRBV7-8 and TRBJ2-3, with D possibly being TRBD2 (7 bases). Germline CDR1 reads SGHVS; CDR2 reads FQNEAQ. The germline V and J ends were trimmed by 5 bases and 3 bases, with 33 bases remaining between them. The CDR3 covers 21 residues. CDR3 DNA: TGTGCCAGCAGCCAGGATTCCGACGGGGGGCCAAGGACAAGTAGGACAGATACGCAGTATTTT. It translates to CASSQDSDGGPRTSRTDTQYF.

The chain is built from TRBV2 and TRBJ1-1; D gene unclear. Trimming stripped 8 bases from V and 1 base from J, with 11 bases between. CDR3 size: 13 residues. CDR1 and CDR2 (germline): SNHLY, FYNNEI. The CDR3 nucleotides read TGTGCCAGCGCGGCAGACCAGAACACTGAAGCTTTCTTT. Translated, it gives CASAADQNTEAFF.

V gene TRBV27 combines with J gene TRBJ1-3; unclear D gene. V was cut by 10 bases and J by 11 bases, with 18 bases left in between. The CDR3 covers 12 residues. Germline V gene lookup returns CDR1 MNHEY and CDR2 SMNVEV (reference sequence). The CDR3: CATGPSPGSIYF. Written as DNA, the CDR3 is TGTGCCACCGGACCGTCTCCCGGGTCCATATATTTT.

The gene calls are TRBV6-5 and TRBJ2-7; unclear D gene. Germline CDR1 and CDR2: MNHEY and SVGAGI. The CDR3 loop spans 13 amino acids. V lost 6 bases and J lost 0, with 9 bases in between. This CDR3 reads CASREVGSYEQYF. CDR3 nucleotide sequence: TGTGCCAGCAGGGAAGTGGGCTCCTACGAGCAGTACTTC.

This clone is a singleton in its sample. This rearrangement joins TRBV5-4 to TRBJ1-1, with D maybe TRBD1 (5 bases). V gave up 3 bases and J gave up 0 bases, with 18 bases separating them. Germline V gene lookup returns CDR1 SGHNT and CDR2 YYREEE (reference sequence). This CDR3 contains 17 residues. CDR3 amino acids: CASSWDRQMGMNTEAFF. As DNA, the CDR3 is TGTGCCAGCAGCTGGGACCGCCAAATGGGGATGAACACTGAAGCTTTCTTT.

The J gene is TRBJ2-5, the V gene TRBV4-1; D is possibly TRBD2 (6 bases). Germline V gives CDR1 MGHRA, CDR2 YSYEKL. With 0 bases removed from V and 5 bases from J, the gap between germline ends came to 16 bases. This CDR3 region has 16 residues. CDR3 protein: CASSQDRGSSDETQYF. CDR3 DNA sequence: TGCGCCAGCAGCCAAGATCGTGGTTCTAGCGACGAGACCCAGTACTTC.